These 5 T cell receptor beta chains were sequenced from one sample in a study of blood T cell repertoires in COVID-19 (dated by TCRdb to 2019 to 2021). Library generation was performed with the immunoSEQ multiplex PCR assay. The immuneACCESS repertoire file appears here via TCRdb, limited to in-frame rearrangements. These files lack a portion of the clones; in checked studies, under half of the deficit traces to unresolved V genes, and the cause of the others is not known. The sample yields under 250,000 clones; under 90% were counted once. 3% to 4% of the sample goes to the ten largest clones. The sample taken for sequencing was PBMCs or T cells enriched from blood (not recorded which). Source of these receptors: a woman in her fifties or sixties who had recovered from COVID-19.

The genes are TRBV9 and TRBJ2-7; possible D gene TRBD1, 5 bases. Germline assignment: CDR1 SGDLS and CDR2 YYNGEE. Trimming took 0 bases from V and 2 from J, leaving 12 bases between them. The CDR3 is 15 residues long. CDR3 in DNA: TGTGCCAGCAGCGTAGGAAGGGAAGGGGCCTACGAGCAGTACTTC. It translates to CASSVGREGAYEQYF.

This chain uses TRBV2 with TRBJ1-6; D is ambiguous. Trimming removed 5 bases at V and 0 bases at J, with 8 bases between. CDR3 length equals 15 residues. Germline V gives CDR1 SNHLY, CDR2 FYNNEI. For the CDR3, the DNA is TGTGCCAGCAGTCTCACAAGCTCCTATAATTCACCCCTCCACTTT. This codes for CASSLTSSYNSPLHF.

This chain joins TRBV20-1 and TRBJ2-5; no definite D call. The CDR3 extends over 13 amino acids. Germline-derived CDR1 and CDR2 are DFQATT and SNEGSKA (reference sequence). V lost 3 bases, J lost 1 base, and 9 bases lay in between. Written as DNA, the CDR3 is TGCAGTGCTAGTGATTCAGTCCAAGAGACCCAGTACTTC. The encoded protein is CSASDSVQETQYF.

The CDR3 here is CASSAYRELNTEAFF. In DNA form, the CDR3 reads TGTGCCAGCAGTGCATACAGGGAACTGAACACTGAAGCTTTCTTT. The rearrangement links TRBV27 to TRBJ1-1, with D possibly matching TRBD1 (6 bases). This CDR3 contains 15 residues. Germline values: CDR1 MNHEY, CDR2 SMNVEV (reference sequence). Trimming stripped 5 bases from V and 0 bases from J, with 13 bases between.

This rearrangement joins TRBV27 to TRBJ1-2, with a weak D call TRBD1 (6 bases). Trimming pared 1 base from V and 3 bases from J, leaving 15 bases between. From germline, CDR1 is MNHEY and CDR2 SMNVEV (reference sequence). The CDR3 totals 16 residues. The CDR3 here is CASSLWGGRRDYGYTF. For the CDR3, the DNA is TGTGCCAGCAGTTTATGGGGGGGGCGCAGGGACTATGGCTACACCTTC.